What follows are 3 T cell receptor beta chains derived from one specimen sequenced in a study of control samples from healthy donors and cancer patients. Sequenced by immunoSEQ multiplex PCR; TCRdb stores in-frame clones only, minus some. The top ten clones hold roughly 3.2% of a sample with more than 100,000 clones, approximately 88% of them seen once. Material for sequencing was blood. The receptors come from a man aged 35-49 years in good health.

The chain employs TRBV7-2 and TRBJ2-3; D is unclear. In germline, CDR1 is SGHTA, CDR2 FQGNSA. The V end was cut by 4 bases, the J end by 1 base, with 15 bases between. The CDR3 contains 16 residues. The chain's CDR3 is CASSSRTGYRTDTQYF. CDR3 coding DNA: TGTGCCAGCAGCTCCCGGACGGGTTACCGCACAGATACGCAGTATTTT.

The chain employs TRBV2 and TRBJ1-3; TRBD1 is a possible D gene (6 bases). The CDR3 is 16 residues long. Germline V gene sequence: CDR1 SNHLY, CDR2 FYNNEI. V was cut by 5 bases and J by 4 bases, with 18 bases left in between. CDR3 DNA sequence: TGTGCCAGCAGTACGGAAACAGGGTTGGGAGGAAACACCATATATTTT. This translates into CASSTETGLGGNTIYF.

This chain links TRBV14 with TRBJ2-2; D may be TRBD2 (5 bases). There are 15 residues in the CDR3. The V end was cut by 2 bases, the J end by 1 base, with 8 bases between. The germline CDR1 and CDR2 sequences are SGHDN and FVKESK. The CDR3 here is CASSQSGMNTGELFF. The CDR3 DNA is TGTGCCAGCAGCCAATCCGGGATGAACACCGGGGAGCTGTTTTTT.